What follows are 20 T cell receptor beta chains derived from one specimen sequenced in a study of T cells in Graves' hyperthyroidism and ophthalmopathy (dated by TCRdb to about 2019). Receptors were amplified or captured by multiplex PCR. The data were produced on an Illumina HiSeq 2000. Amplification of TCR beta CDR3 regions was carried out from RNA transcripts. A first-round RT-PCR of the TCR CDR3 used the HTBI primer set with the Qiagen OneStep RT-PCR kit. TCRdb handled the public reads itself, with Q25 trimming in fastp and clone calling in MiXCR, and kept productive beta chains. Merged by CDR3 protein, the rows form single entries marked with the most common genes and DNA. The sample profile shows 500,000 to 650,000 distinct CDR3 sequences; about 20% of them were found once. The ten largest clones take up about 50% of the sample. The material sequenced was blood. The receptors were sampled from a man aged 40-50 years with Graves' ophthalmopathy.

This clonotype showed up many times. DNA of the CDR3: TGTGCCAGCAGTAGCCCGAACGTGTTCGGCGGCTACACCTTC. Residues: CASSSPNVFGGYTF. V is TRBV28 and J is TRBJ1-2; D remains ambiguous. With 5 bases removed from V and 8 bases from J, the gap between germline ends came to 18 bases. The germline V gene has CDR1 MDHEN and CDR2 SYDVKM. The CDR3 has 14 residues.

Comment on this clonotype: One junction end does not reproduce the germline sequence, and a read error may be involved. J is TRBJ1-2 and V is TRBV5-1, with D possibly TRBD1 on 5 matching bases. The CDR3 contains 13 residues. The germline CDR1 and CDR2 sequences are SGHRS and YFSETQ. The CDR3 spells CASSLAPRDGYIF. For the CDR3, the DNA is TGCGCCAGCAGCTTGGCCCCCAGGGATGGCTACATCTTC.

This clonotype was counted many times. J is TRBJ2-7 and V is TRBV7-9; D is unclear. The V end lost 4 bases, the J end lost 4 bases, and 11 bases lay between the germline ends. Looked up from germline, CDR1 is SEHNR and CDR2 is FQNEAQ (reference sequence). This CDR3 has 13 residues. The CDR3 bases are TGTGCCAGCAGCTCGGCTAGGTTTTACGAGCAGTACTTC. This codes for CASSSARFYEQYF.

This clonotype was counted ten times or more. This rearrangement joins TRBV28 to TRBJ2-7; possibly TRBD2 for D (6 bases). Germline values: CDR1 MDHEN, CDR2 SYDVKM. The CDR3 covers 15 residues. The V gene lost 3 bases and the J gene lost 5 bases, with 17 bases spanning the gap. The CDR3 sequence: CASSFGFGGGNEQYF. The CDR3 DNA follows: TGTGCCAGCAGTTTTGGTTTCGGTGGGGGGAACGAGCAGTACTTC. The full variable domain, rest sourced from reference TRBV28 and TRBJ2-7, is DVKVTQSSRYLVKRTGEKVFLECVQDMDHENMFWYRQDPGLGLRLIYFSYDVKMKEKGDIPEGYSVSREKKERFSLILESASTNQTSMYLCASSFGFGGGNEQYFGPGTRLTVT.

V usage is TRBV12-3 or TRBV12-4 and J usage is TRBJ1-5; a weak D match, TRBD1 (6 bases). Trimming took 5 bases from V and 5 from J, leaving 10 bases between them. CDR3 length: 13 residues. CDR3 sequence reads: CASSVDSHQPQHF. The CDR3 DNA reads TGTGCCAGCAGTGTGGACAGCCATCAGCCCCAGCATTTT.

This clonotype was picked up many times. V gene TRBV6-1 combines with J gene TRBJ2-7; no definite D call. CDR1 and CDR2 (germline): MNHNS, SASEGT. V was clipped by 8 bases and J by 2 bases, with 19 bases between them. The CDR3 is 15 residues long. As DNA, the CDR3 is TGTGCCAGCCGCCCCAGGACCAGCCCCACCTACGAGCAGTACTTC. Translating it yields CASRPRTSPTYEQYF.

The CDR3 DNA reads TGTGCCACCAGCAGAGATCGGGACCCCAATGAAAAACTGTTTTTT. It codes for CATSRDRDPNEKLFF. The V call is TRBV15, the J call TRBJ1-4, with D maybe TRBD1 (5 bases). This CDR3 region has 15 residues. Germline values: CDR1 LNHNV, CDR2 YYDKDF (reference sequence). V lost 0 bases and J lost 5, with 10 bases in between.

This clonotype has a count of ten or more. The chain carries TRBV19 and TRBJ1-1; tentative D call: TRBD1 (5 bases). V was pared by 4 bases and J by 4 bases, with 16 bases between. The CDR3 loop spans 15 amino acids. Germline assignment: CDR1 LNHDA and CDR2 SQIVND (reference sequence). CDR3 loop: CASSTSPAGSTEAFF. CDR3 DNA: TGTGCCAGTAGTACCTCCCCGGCAGGGAGCACTGAAGCTTTCTTT.

This clonotype has a count of ten or more. V is TRBV6-1 and J is TRBJ2-3; a possible D gene is TRBD1 (5 bases). V dropped 5 bases and J dropped 4 bases, with 16 bases sitting between them. This CDR3 is built from 15 residues. Germline assignment: CDR1 MNHNS and CDR2 SASEGT. The CDR3 loop is CASSSSGNRADTQYF. DNA for the CDR3: TGTGCCAGCAGTTCATCAGGGAATCGGGCAGATACGCAGTATTTT.

The chain is built from TRBV27 and TRBJ2-7, with D tentatively TRBD1 (6 bases). V was trimmed by 0 bases and J by 3 bases, leaving 12 bases between them. Per the germline V gene, CDR1 is MNHEY and CDR2 is SMNVEV (reference sequence). The CDR3 loop spans 15 amino acids. The CDR3 loop reads CASSLSQGSIYEQYF. The CDR3 DNA follows: TGTGCCAGCAGTTTATCACAGGGCTCTATCTACGAGCAGTACTTC.

About this clonotype itself: It is likely a read error, because the conserved phenylalanine at the end of the CDR3 is missing. This sequence joins TRBV20-1 and TRBJ2-7; D is uncertain. Looked up from germline, CDR1 is DFQATT and CDR2 is SNEGSKA (reference sequence). The CDR3 loop spans 14 amino acids. V lost 6 bases and J lost 0, with 15 bases in between. CDR3 sequence: CSAPSAVSSYEQYS. The DNA of the CDR3 is TGCAGTGCCCCCAGCGCGGTGAGCTCCTACGAGCAGTACTCC.

This clonotype was seen a handful of times. The rearrangement joins TRBV12-3 or TRBV12-4 to TRBJ2-1; tentatively, D is TRBD1 or TRBD2 (5 bases each). This CDR3 spans 13 amino acids. Deletions cut 8 bases from V and 7 bases from J, with 15 bases between. The CDR3 sequence: CASCPGAFNEQFF. DNA for the CDR3: TGTGCCAGCTGCCCCGGGGCCTTTAATGAGCAGTTCTTC.

Details on this clonotype: The germline gene is not matched at one end of the junction; a read error may be the cause. The V gene is TRBV4-3, the J gene TRBJ2-1; 11 nucleotides line up with TRBD2. CDR3 length: 15 residues. Germline V CDR1 and CDR2: LGHNA, YSLEER. The CDR3 protein is CASSHGTSGDNVQFF. The CDR3 DNA reads as TGCGCCAGCAGCCACGGGACTAGCGGCGACAATGTGCAGTTCTTC.

This clonotype showed up many times. The chain recombines TRBV10-3 with TRBJ2-7, with D tentatively TRBD1 (5 bases). Looked up from germline, CDR1 is ENHRY and CDR2 is SYGVKD. The CDR3 extends over 16 amino acids. Trimming cost V 0 bases and J 6 bases, with 18 bases left between them. The CDR3 reads CAISESKAGSVGEQYF. In DNA form, the CDR3 reads TGTGCCATCAGTGAGTCGAAGGCAGGGTCTGTCGGCGAGCAGTACTTC.

In this sample, this clonotype turned up many times. The chain employs TRBV20-1 and TRBJ2-7, with D perhaps being TRBD1 or TRBD2 (5 bases each). This CDR3 contains 15 residues. CDR1 is DFQATT, CDR2 SNEGSKA, per germline (reference sequence). V was cut by 0 bases and J by 4 bases, with 16 bases left in between. The CDR3 DNA is TGCAGTGCTAGAGATGAGAGGGGTACTCCTTACGAGCAGTACTTC. Translated: CSARDERGTPYEQYF.

This clonotype was seen more than once but under ten times. The chain recombines TRBV28 with TRBJ2-7; 9 bases are a match to TRBD2. The CDR3 spans 17 residues. Germline CDR1 MDHEN, CDR2 SYDVKM. V was clipped by 3 bases and J by 0 bases; unmatched bases: 9. The chain's CDR3 is CASSFGGRARGSYEQYF. The CDR3 DNA follows: TGTGCCAGCAGTTTCGGCGGGAGGGCTCGGGGCTCCTACGAGCAGTACTTC.

The rearrangement uses TRBV14 and TRBJ2-3; D remains unclear. The CDR3 totals 13 residues. With 1 base removed from V and 0 bases from J, the gap between germline ends came to 2 bases. Germline V lookup: CDR1 SGHDN, CDR2 FVKESK. CDR3 bases: TGTGCCAGCAGCCAAGCTAGCACAGATACGCAGTATTTT. It is translated as CASSQASTDTQYF.

This clonotype was seen repeatedly, ten times or more. The rearrangement uses TRBV5-1 and TRBJ2-1; TRBD1 matches 8 bases. CDR3 length: 14 residues. V was clipped by 7 bases and J by 7 bases; unmatched bases: 10. In germline, CDR1 is SGHRS, CDR2 YFSETQ. This chain's CDR3 is CASSPLQGANEQFF. The CDR3 DNA reads as TGCGCCAGCTCCCCCCTCCAGGGGGCGAATGAGCAGTTCTTC.

The rearrangement joins TRBV12-3 or TRBV12-4 to TRBJ2-3; possibly TRBD2 for D (6 bases). This CDR3 is built from 17 residues. V gave up 5 bases and J gave up 0 bases, with 18 bases separating them. The CDR3: CASSPPRWRGSTDTQYF. The CDR3 DNA reads TGTGCCAGCAGTCCCCCCCGGTGGAGGGGTAGCACAGATACGCAGTATTTT.

The genes are TRBV28 and TRBJ1-5; no firm D call. V was clipped by 8 bases and J by 3 bases, with 14 bases between them. The CDR3 extends over 14 amino acids. Germline CDR1 is MDHEN and CDR2 is SYDVKM. In nucleotides, the CDR3 is TGTGCCAGCGGGCCTCCGGGTGCCAATCAGCCCCAGCATTTT. Its protein product is CASGPPGANQPQHF.